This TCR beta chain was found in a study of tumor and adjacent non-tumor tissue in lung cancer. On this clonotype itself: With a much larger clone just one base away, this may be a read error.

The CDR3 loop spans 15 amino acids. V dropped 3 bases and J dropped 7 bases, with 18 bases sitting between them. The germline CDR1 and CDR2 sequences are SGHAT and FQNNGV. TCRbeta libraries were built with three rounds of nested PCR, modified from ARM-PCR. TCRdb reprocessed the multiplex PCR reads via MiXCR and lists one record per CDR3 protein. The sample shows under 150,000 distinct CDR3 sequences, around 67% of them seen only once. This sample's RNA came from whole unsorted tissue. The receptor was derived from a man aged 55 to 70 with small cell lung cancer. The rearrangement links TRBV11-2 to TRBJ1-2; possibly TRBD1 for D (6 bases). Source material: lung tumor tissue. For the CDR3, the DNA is TGTGCCAGCAGCTTTGGGGGCAGGGTAGTTTCTGGCTACACCTTC. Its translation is CASSFGGRVVSGYTF. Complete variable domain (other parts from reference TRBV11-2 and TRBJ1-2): EAGVAQSPRYKIIEKRQSVAFWCNPISGHATLYWYQQILGQGPKLLIQFQNNGVVDDSQLPKDRFSAERLKGVDSTLKIQPAKLEDSAVYLCASSFGGRVVSGYTFGSGTRLTVV.